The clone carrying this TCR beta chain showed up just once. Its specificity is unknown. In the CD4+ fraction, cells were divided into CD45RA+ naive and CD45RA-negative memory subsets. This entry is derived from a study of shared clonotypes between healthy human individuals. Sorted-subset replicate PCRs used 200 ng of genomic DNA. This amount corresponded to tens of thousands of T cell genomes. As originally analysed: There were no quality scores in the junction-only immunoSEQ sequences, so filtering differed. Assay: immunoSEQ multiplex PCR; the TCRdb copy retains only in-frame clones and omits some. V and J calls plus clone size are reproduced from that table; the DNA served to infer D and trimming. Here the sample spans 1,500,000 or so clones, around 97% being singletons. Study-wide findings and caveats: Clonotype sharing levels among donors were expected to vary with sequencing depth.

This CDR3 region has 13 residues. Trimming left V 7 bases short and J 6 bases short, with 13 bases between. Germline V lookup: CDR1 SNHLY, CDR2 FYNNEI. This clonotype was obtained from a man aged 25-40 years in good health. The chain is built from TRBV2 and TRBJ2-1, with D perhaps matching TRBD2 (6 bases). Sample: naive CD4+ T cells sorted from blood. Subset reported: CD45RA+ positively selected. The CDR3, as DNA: TGTGCCAGCATCGGGAGCGGCTCCAATGAGCAGTTCTTC. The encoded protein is CASIGSGSNEQFF. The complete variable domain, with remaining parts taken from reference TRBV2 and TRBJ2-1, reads EPEVTQTPSHQVTQMGQEVILRCVPISNHLYFYWYRQILGQKVEFLVSFYNNEISEKSEIFDDQFSVERPDGSNFTLKIRSTKLEDSAMYFCASIGSGSNEQFFGPGTRLTVL.